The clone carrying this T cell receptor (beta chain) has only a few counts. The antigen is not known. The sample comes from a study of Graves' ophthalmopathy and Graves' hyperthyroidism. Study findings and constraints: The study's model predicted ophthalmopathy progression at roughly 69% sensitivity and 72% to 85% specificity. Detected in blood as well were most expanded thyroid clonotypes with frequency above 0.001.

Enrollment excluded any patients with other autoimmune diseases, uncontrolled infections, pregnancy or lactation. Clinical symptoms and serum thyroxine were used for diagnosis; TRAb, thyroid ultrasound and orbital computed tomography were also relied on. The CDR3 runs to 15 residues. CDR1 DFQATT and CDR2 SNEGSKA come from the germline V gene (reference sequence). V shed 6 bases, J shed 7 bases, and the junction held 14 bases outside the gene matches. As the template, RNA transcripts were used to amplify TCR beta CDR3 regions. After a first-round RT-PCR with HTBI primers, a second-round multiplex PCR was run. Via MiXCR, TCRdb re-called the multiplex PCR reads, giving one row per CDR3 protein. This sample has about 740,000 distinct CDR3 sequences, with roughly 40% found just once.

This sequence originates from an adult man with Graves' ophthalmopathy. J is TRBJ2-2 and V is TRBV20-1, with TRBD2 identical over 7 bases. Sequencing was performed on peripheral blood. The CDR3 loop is CSARSSVGGSGELFF. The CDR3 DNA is TGCAGTGCCAGATCTAGCGTCGGGGGGAGCGGGGAGCTGTTTTTT.